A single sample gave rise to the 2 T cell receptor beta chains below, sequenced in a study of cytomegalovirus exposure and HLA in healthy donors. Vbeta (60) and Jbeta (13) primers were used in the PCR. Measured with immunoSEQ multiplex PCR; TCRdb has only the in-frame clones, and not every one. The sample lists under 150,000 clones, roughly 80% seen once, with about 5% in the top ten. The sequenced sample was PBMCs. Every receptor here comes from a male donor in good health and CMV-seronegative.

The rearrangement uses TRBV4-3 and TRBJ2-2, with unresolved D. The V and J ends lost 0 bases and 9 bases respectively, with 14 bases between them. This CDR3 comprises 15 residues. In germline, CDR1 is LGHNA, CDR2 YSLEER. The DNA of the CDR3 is TGCGCCAGCAGCCAAGATCGTGGCCTTAGCAGGGAGCTGTTTTTT. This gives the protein CASSQDRGLSRELFF.

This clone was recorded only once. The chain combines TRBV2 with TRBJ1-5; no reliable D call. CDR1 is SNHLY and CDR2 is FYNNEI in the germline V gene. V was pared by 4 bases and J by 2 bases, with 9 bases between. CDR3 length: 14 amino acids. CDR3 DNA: TGTGCCAGCAGTGGTGGCAACGGCAATCAGCCCCAGCATTTT. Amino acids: CASSGGNGNQPQHF.